This T cell receptor beta chain was retrieved from a study of shared clonotypes between healthy human individuals. Assay runs were performed at deep level. In the sorted-subset replicate PCRs, 150 to 200 ng DNA, 25,000 to 35,000 T cell genomes, was used. Sequencing used immunoSEQ multiplex PCR; TCRdb keeps in-frame clones, though not all of them. Here the sample spans 950,000 to 1,100,000 clones, more than 75% being singletons. CDR3 length: 17 residues. CDR1 SGHRS and CDR2 YFSETQ come from the germline V gene. Trimming removed 0 bases at V and 5 bases at J, with 18 bases between. Material: memory CD4+ T cells from PBMCs. Subset indicated: CD45RA-negative fraction. The chain employs TRBV5-1 and TRBJ2-1; D is unresolved. The source is a young man in good health. Some clones in this sample may be carry-over from other donors' samples. The CDR3: CASSLGLSVRQHNEQFF. As DNA, the CDR3 is TGCGCCAGCAGCTTGGGATTAAGCGTAAGACAACACAATGAGCAGTTCTTC.